Each of the 18 T cell receptor beta chains below was sequenced from the same sample in a study of blood T cell repertoires in COVID-19. Libraries were prepared by immunoSEQ multiplex PCR; TCRdb keeps only in-frame clonotypes and omits some of them. The sample shows some 34,000 clones, approximately 85% of them seen only once. What was sequenced was peripheral blood. These receptors were obtained from a human donor in a cohort sampled during active COVID-19.

The chain joins TRBV6-5 to TRBJ2-1, with TRBD2 matching 7 bases. Germline V gene lookup returns CDR1 MNHEY and CDR2 SVGAGI. The CDR3 runs 16 residues. Losses at the gene ends were 3 bases for V and 7 bases for J; bases not matched to a gene: 12. The CDR3 bases are TGTGCCAGCAGTTATGTCCGGGGGGAAGGAGCAAATGAGCAGTTCTTC. Amino acids: CASSYVRGEGANEQFF.

This rearrangement joins TRBV6-4 to TRBJ1-1; D gene uncertain. V was clipped by 5 bases and J by 1 base, with 8 bases between them. This CDR3 comprises 13 residues. Germline CDR1 MRHNA, CDR2 SNTAGT. CDR3 bases: TGTGCCAGCAGTCAGGACTGGAACACTGAAGCTTTCTTT. Its translation is CASSQDWNTEAFF.

V is TRBV11-3 and J is TRBJ2-2; possible D gene TRBD2, 6 bases. Trimming removed 5 bases at V and 6 bases at J, with 19 bases between. Germline CDR1 and CDR2: SGHNT and YENEEA. CDR3 length: 16 amino acids. The CDR3 sequence is CASSPRRGDSAGELFF. DNA of the CDR3: TGTGCCAGCAGCCCCCGGAGAGGGGACTCGGCCGGGGAGCTGTTTTTT. Drawing the rest from reference TRBV11-3 and TRBJ2-2, the complete variable domain is EAGVVQSPRYKIIEKKQPVAFWCNPISGHNTLYWYLQNLGQGPELLIRYENEEAVDDSQLPKDRFSAERLKGVDSTLKIQPAELGDSAVYLCASSPRRGDSAGELFFGEGSRLTVL.

The chain joins TRBV5-8 to TRBJ2-3; D is perhaps TRBD2 (5 bases). The CDR3 is made up of 13 amino acids. Between the trimmed V and J ends, which lost 9 bases and 5 bases, there was a span of 16 bases. Germline CDR1 reads SGHTS; CDR2 reads YDEGEE. CDR3 amino acids: CATRSPAGDTQYF. As DNA, the CDR3 is TGTGCCACTCGCTCTCCGGCGGGAGATACGCAGTATTTT.

This chain links TRBV5-1 with TRBJ2-7; D possibly corresponds to TRBD1 (5 bases). The CDR3 runs 22 residues. V lost 4 bases, J lost 2 bases, and 37 bases lay in between. Germline V gene data show CDR1 as SGHRS and CDR2 as YFSETQ. For the CDR3, the DNA is TGCGCCAGCAGCGCCCAGGGTGGACGTGGGTTTCGCGCCCCCCCCACAGCCTACGAGCAGTACTTC. It yields the protein CASSAQGGRGFRAPPTAYEQYF.

The chain uses TRBV10-2 and TRBJ2-7; D is unclear. CDR3 length: 11 residues. Germline V gene sequence: CDR1 WSHSY, CDR2 SAAADI. Trimming took 4 bases from V and 6 from J, leaving 7 bases between them. CDR3 loop: CASSGTTEQYF. CDR3 bases: TGCGCCAGCAGTGGTACTACCGAGCAGTACTTC.

The chain links TRBV11-2 to TRBJ2-1; TRBD2 matches 12 bases. There are 18 residues in the CDR3. The germline V gene has CDR1 SGHAT and CDR2 FQNNGV. V lost 5 bases and J lost 7; bases outside the gene matches: 15. The CDR3 here is CASSPGTSGRRRRNEQFF. For the CDR3, the DNA is TGTGCCAGCAGCCCCGGGACTAGCGGGCGCAGACGGCGGAATGAGCAGTTCTTC.

This sequence joins TRBV7-9 and TRBJ2-4; 11 nucleotides line up with TRBD2. Trimming removed 5 bases from V and 8 bases from J; junction bases left unmatched: 2. Germline V gene data show CDR1 as SEHNR and CDR2 as FQNEAQ (reference sequence). This CDR3 is 13 amino acids long. The CDR3 coding sequence is TGTGCCAGCAGCACGACTAGCGGGGACATTCAGTACTTC. Its protein is CASSTTSGDIQYF.

CDR3 DNA sequence: TGTGCCATCAGTGAGGAACAGGGCTATGAGACCCAGTACTTC. Translating gives CAISEEQGYETQYF. The chain has TRBV10-3 and TRBJ2-5; weak D call: TRBD1 (6 bases). Per germline, CDR1 ENHRY and CDR2 SYGVKD. V shed 2 bases and J shed 5 bases, with 12 bases lying between them. This CDR3 contains 14 residues.

This rearrangement joins TRBV9 to TRBJ2-1; TRBD1 matches at 9 bases. Germline lookup yields CDR1 SGDLS and CDR2 YYNGEE. This CDR3 region has 14 residues. Trimming at V came to 5 bases and at J to 6 bases, leaving 6 bases not matched to a gene. CDR3 nucleotide sequence: TGTGCCAGCAGTCCCGGGACAGGGTTCAATGAGCAGTTCTTC. Translating gives CASSPGTGFNEQFF.

The chain employs TRBV5-6 and TRBJ2-1, with TRBD2 identical over 9 bases. Trimming cost V 0 bases and J 5 bases; bases outside gene matches: 6. From germline, CDR1 is SGHDT and CDR2 YYEEEE. This CDR3 spans 16 amino acids. This chain's CDR3 is CASSLGASGTHNEQFF. The DNA of the CDR3 is TGTGCCAGCAGCTTGGGCGCTAGCGGGACCCACAATGAGCAGTTCTTC.

A single count supports this clone. The genes are TRBV19 and TRBJ2-3; 12 bases agree with TRBD2. Looked up from germline, CDR1 is LNHDA and CDR2 is SQIVND (reference sequence). The CDR3 extends over 15 amino acids. Unmatched junction bases numbered 6, after V lost 10 bases and J lost 1 base. The CDR3 DNA is TGTGCCACCCACCTAGCGGGAGGGGGCACAGATACGCAGTATTTT. Its translation: CATHLAGGGTDTQYF.

The chain joins TRBV24-1 to TRBJ2-5; maybe TRBD2 (6 bases). The CDR3 is 16 amino acids. Looked up from germline, CDR1 is KGHDR and CDR2 is SFDVKD. V lost 3 bases and J 5 bases, leaving 18 bases between the germline ends. CDR3: CATSDPKRAALETQYF. DNA of the CDR3: TGTGCCACCAGTGATCCCAAGCGGGCCGCCTTGGAGACCCAGTACTTC.

This sequence joins TRBV28 and TRBJ2-2; D is undetermined. Trimming took off 1 base at V and 0 bases at J, with 21 bases between the two ends. From germline, CDR1 is MDHEN and CDR2 SYDVKM. The CDR3 length is 20 residues. CDR3 DNA sequence: TGTGCCAGCAGTTTATATGCCCCCATGGTACGGGTGGCGAACACCGGGGAGCTGTTTTTT. This sequence encodes CASSLYAPMVRVANTGELFF.

V is TRBV2 and J is TRBJ2-1; D is undetermined. This CDR3 is built from 11 residues. Trimming took 2 bases from V and 15 from J, leaving 11 bases between them. CDR1 SNHLY and CDR2 FYNNEI come from the germline V gene. The CDR3 DNA is TGTGCCAGCAGTGAATCCCTATCTCCGTTCTTC. Amino acid sequence: CASSESLSPFF.

The chain is built from TRBV30 and TRBJ2-7, with TRBD1 identical over 8 bases. V lost 7 bases to trimming and J lost 4 bases; unmatched junction nucleotides: 3. Germline V gene sequence: CDR1 GTSNPN, CDR2 SVGIG (reference sequence). The CDR3 runs to 11 residues. CDR3 sequence reads: CASDRGYEQYF. CDR3 in DNA: TGTGCCTCCGACAGGGGATACGAGCAGTACTTC.

This chain uses TRBV5-6 with TRBJ2-5; 10 bases align to TRBD1. Germline CDR1 SGHDT, CDR2 YYEEEE. CDR3 length equals 16 residues. V shed 4 bases, J shed 1 base, and the junction held 7 bases outside the gene matches. CDR3 loop: CASSPGTGVRQETQYF. The CDR3 region has the DNA TGTGCCAGCAGCCCAGGGACAGGGGTCCGCCAAGAGACCCAGTACTTC.

This clone was detected only once. In DNA, the CDR3 is TGTGCCTGGAGTGTGCAGGACAATCAGCCCCAGCATTTT. This codes for CAWSVQDNQPQHF. This chain uses TRBV30 with TRBJ1-5; the D is unclear. Trimming took off 0 bases at V and 3 bases at J, with 6 bases between the two ends. The germline V gene encodes CDR1 GTSNPN and CDR2 SVGIG (reference sequence). The CDR3 loop spans 13 amino acids.